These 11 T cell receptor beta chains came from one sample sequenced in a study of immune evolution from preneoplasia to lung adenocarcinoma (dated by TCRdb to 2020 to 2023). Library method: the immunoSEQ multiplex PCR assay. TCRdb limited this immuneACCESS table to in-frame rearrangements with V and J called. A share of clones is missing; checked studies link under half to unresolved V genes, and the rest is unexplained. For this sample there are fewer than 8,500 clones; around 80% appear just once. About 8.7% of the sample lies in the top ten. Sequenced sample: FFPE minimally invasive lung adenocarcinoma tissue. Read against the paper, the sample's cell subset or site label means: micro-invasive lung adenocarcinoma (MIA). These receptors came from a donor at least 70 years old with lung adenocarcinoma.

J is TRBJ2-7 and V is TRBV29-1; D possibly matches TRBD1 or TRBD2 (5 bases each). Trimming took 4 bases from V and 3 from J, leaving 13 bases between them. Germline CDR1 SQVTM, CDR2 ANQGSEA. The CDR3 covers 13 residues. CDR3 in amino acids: CSVAGGTGYEQYF. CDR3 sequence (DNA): TGCAGCGTTGCTGGGGGAACGGGCTACGAGCAGTACTTC.

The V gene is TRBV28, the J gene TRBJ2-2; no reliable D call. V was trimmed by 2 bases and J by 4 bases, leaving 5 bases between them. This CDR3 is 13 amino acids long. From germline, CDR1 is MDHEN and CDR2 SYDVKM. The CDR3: CASSLQLTGELFF. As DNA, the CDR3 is TGTGCCAGCAGTTTACAACTCACCGGGGAGCTGTTTTTT.

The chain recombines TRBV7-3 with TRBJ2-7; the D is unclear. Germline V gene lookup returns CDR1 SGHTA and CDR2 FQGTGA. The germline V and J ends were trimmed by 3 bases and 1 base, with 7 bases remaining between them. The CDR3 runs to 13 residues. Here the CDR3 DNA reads TGTGCCAGCAGCTTTGGGGATTCCTACGAGCAGTACTTC. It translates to CASSFGDSYEQYF.

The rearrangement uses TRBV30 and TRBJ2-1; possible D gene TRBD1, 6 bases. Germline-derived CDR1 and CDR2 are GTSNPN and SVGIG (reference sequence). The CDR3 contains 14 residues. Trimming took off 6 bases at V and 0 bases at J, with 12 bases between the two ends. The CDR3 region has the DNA TGTGCCTGCAAACAGGGTTTCTCCTACAATGAGCAGTTCTTC. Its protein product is CACKQGFSYNEQFF.

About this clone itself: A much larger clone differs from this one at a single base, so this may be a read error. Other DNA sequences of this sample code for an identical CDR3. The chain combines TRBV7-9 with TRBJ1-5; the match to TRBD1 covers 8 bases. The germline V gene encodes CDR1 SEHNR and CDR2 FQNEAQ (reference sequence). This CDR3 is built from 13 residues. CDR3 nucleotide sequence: TGTGCCAGCAGCCGACAGGGGTTTCAGCCCCAACATTTT. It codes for CASSRQGFQPQHF.

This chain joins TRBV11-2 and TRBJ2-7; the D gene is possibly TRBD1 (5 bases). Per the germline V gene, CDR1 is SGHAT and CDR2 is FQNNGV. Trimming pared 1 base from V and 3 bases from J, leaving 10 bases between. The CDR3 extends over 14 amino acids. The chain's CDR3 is CASSLGGAFYEQYF. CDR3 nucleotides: TGTGCCAGCAGCTTAGGTGGGGCCTTCTACGAGCAGTACTTC.

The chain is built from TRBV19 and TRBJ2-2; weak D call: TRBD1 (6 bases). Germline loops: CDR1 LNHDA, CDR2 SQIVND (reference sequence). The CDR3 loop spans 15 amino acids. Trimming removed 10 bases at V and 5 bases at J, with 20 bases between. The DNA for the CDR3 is TGTGCCACTACGTCCCCATCCAGGGGAACCGGGGAGCTGTTTTTT. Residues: CATTSPSRGTGELFF.

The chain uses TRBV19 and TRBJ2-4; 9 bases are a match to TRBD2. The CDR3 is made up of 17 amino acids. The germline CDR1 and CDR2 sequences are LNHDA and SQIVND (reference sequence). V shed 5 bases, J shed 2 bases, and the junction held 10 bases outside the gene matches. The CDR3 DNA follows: TGTGCCAGTAGTCTCCTTAGCGGGAGAGGGACCAAAAACATTCAGTACTTC. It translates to CASSLLSGRGTKNIQYF. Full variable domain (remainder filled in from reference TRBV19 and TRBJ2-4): DGGITQSPKYLFRKEGQNVTLSCEQNLNHDAMYWYRQDPGQGLRLIYYSQIVNDFQKGDIAEGYSVSREKKESFPLTVTSAQKNPTAFYLCASSLLSGRGTKNIQYFGAGTRLSVL.

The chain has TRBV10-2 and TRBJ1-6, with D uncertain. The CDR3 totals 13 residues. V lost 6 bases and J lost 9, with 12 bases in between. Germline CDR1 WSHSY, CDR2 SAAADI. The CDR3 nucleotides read TGCGCCAGCAGGGGGTACTTCGGTTCACCCCTCCACTTT. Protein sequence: CASRGYFGSPLHF.

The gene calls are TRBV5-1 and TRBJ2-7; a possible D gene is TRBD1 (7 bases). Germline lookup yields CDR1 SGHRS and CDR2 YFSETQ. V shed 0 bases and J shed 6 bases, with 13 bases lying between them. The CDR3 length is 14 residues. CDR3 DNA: TGCGCCAGCAGCTTGGAGACAGGGACTGGCGAGCAGTACTTC. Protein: CASSLETGTGEQYF.

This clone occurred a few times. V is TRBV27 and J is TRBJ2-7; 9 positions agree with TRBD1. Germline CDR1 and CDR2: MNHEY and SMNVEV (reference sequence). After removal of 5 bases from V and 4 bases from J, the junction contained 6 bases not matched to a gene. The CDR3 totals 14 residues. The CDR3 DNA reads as TGTGCCAGCAGTGACCGACAGGGGGTTTACGAGCAGTACTTC. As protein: CASSDRQGVYEQYF.